The clone carrying this TCR beta chain was observed a handful of times. This sample was included in a study of beta chain features in type 1 diabetes. Trimming pared 0 bases from V and 2 bases from J, leaving 8 bases between. There are 16 residues in the CDR3. Per the germline V gene, CDR1 is MNHEY and CDR2 is SVGAGI. Reverse transcription of all isolated RNA meant that expressed TCRB transcripts were sequenced. The method was immunoSEQ multiplex PCR; TCRdb's version includes in-frame clones alone and lacks a portion of them. Here the sample spans over 150,000 clones, about 13% being singletons. Specimen: central memory CD4+ T cells from blood. The clonotype was recovered from a woman under 30 in good health. The genes are TRBV6-5 and TRBJ2-6; a possible D gene is TRBD1 (5 bases). This CDR3 reads CASSYSTVPGANVLTF. DNA for the CDR3: TGTGCCAGCAGTTACTCGACAGTGCCTGGGGCCAACGTCCTGACTTTC.